This entry describes one TCR beta chain. The antigen remains unidentified. Sequencing used immunoSEQ multiplex PCR; TCRdb keeps in-frame clones, though not all of them. The data hold about 140,000 clones, with around 90% observed a single time. The sample belongs to a study of CD4+ T cells in melanoma. Germline V gene sequence: CDR1 SGHDN, CDR2 FVKESK. The V gene lost 6 bases and the J gene lost 1 base, with 7 bases spanning the gap. CDR3 length: 13 residues. Study results and caveats: CD8+ T cell, macrophage and B cell function reportedly correlated with neoantigen-specific CD4+ T cells. Neoantigen-specific CD4+ T cells in melanoma reportedly had diverse differentiation states.

This clonotype was sampled from a human donor with melanoma. V and J are TRBV14 and TRBJ1-3; D call uncertain. The CDR3 here is CASRGTSGNTIYF. In DNA, the CDR3 is TGTGCCAGCAGGGGAACTTCTGGAAACACCATATATTTT. Together with reference TRBV14 and TRBJ1-3, the CDR3 gives the full variable domain: EAGVTQFPSHSVIEKGQTVTLRCDPISGHDNLYWYRRVMGKEIKFLLHFVKESKQDESGMPNNRFLAERTGGTYSTLKVQPAELEDSGVYFCASRGTSGNTIYFGEGSWLTVV.